What follows describes a single T cell receptor (beta chain). The entry originates in a study of shared clonotypes between healthy human individuals. CDR1 LGHNA and CDR2 YSLEER come from the germline V gene. Trimming removed 0 bases from V and 10 bases from J, with 13 bases in between. The length of the CDR3 is 14 residues. Measured with immunoSEQ multiplex PCR; TCRdb has only the in-frame clones, and not every one. Of about 2,200,000 clones listed, approximately 94% are singletons. The naive CD8 fraction comprised CD45RO-negative cells positively selected for CCR7 and excluded terminally differentiated effector memory CD45RA+ cells.

The specimen was naive CD8+ T cells from PBMCs. This clonotype was obtained from a man aged 18 to 29 in good health. Some clones in this sample may be carry-over from other donors' samples. The chain recombines TRBV4-3 with TRBJ2-4, with D possibly being TRBD1 (6 bases). The CDR3 here is CASSQDRTERIQYF. In nucleotides, the CDR3 is TGCGCCAGCAGCCAAGATAGGACAGAGAGGATTCAGTACTTC.